A selection of T cell receptor beta chains follows, all from one sample in a study of shared clonotypes between healthy human individuals. Sequencing was performed with immunoSEQ multiplex PCR; in TCRdb, only in-frame clones are kept and a portion is missing. The sample contains under 2,500,000 clones, 95% of which appear only once. Sequencing input: naive CD4+ T cells sorted from blood. All receptors derive from a man between 18 and 29 years old in good health. Both conserved end residues are part of each CDR3. The order of the fields is D gene, V gene, clone size, J gene, CDR3 protein, CDR3 DNA. A D gene is named only where the DNA matches it firmly. Clone size is shown for a subset of rows, as once, few, many or a class of expanded clone.

d_call: -; v_call: TRBV5-4; clone_size: -; j_call: TRBJ2-5; cdr3_aa: CASSLGAQETQYF; cdr3_nt: TGTGCCAGCAGCTTGGGGGCCCAAGAGACCCAGTACTTC
d_call: -; v_call: TRBV28; clone_size: -; j_call: TRBJ2-6; cdr3_aa: CASKSGRYSGANVLTF; cdr3_nt: TGTGCCAGCAAATCAGGACGGTACTCTGGGGCCAACGTCCTGACTTTC
d_call: TRBD1; v_call: TRBV19; clone_size: -; j_call: TRBJ1-5; cdr3_aa: CASWDRGNQPQHF; cdr3_nt: TGTGCCAGTTGGGACAGGGGAAATCAGCCCCAGCATTTT
d_call: -; v_call: TRBV30; clone_size: -; j_call: TRBJ2-5; cdr3_aa: CAWSGLARYQETQYF; cdr3_nt: TGTGCCTGGAGTGGGCTAGCTCGGTACCAAGAGACCCAGTACTTC
d_call: -; v_call: TRBV30; clone_size: -; j_call: TRBJ1-4; cdr3_aa: CAWSVSEGRLFF; cdr3_nt: TGTGCCTGGAGTGTTAGTGAGGGTAGACTGTTTTTT
d_call: TRBD1; v_call: TRBV27; clone_size: -; j_call: TRBJ2-7; cdr3_aa: CASSTWRTGSYEQYF; cdr3_nt: TGTGCCAGCAGCACTTGGAGGACAGGCTCCTACGAGCAGTACTTC
d_call: -; v_call: TRBV6-6; clone_size: -; j_call: TRBJ1-4; cdr3_aa: CASSLNRATNEKLFF; cdr3_nt: TGTGCCAGCAGTTTGAACAGGGCGACTAATGAAAAACTGTTTTTT
d_call: -; v_call: TRBV18; clone_size: -; j_call: TRBJ2-2; cdr3_aa: CASSRRDKNTGELFF; cdr3_nt: TGTGCCAGCTCACGCCGGGACAAAAACACCGGGGAGCTGTTTTTT
d_call: -; v_call: TRBV6-1; clone_size: -; j_call: TRBJ1-5; cdr3_aa: CASNMWGDNQPQHF; cdr3_nt: TGTGCCAGCAACATGTGGGGTGACAATCAGCCCCAGCATTTT
d_call: -; v_call: TRBV19; clone_size: -; j_call: TRBJ2-3; cdr3_aa: CASSQGLDVDTQYF; cdr3_nt: TGTGCCAGTAGTCAAGGCCTGGATGTAGATACGCAGTATTTT
d_call: -; v_call: TRBV2; clone_size: -; j_call: TRBJ2-7; cdr3_aa: CASSGHLFSYEQYF; cdr3_nt: TGTGCCAGCAGTGGGCACTTGTTCAGCTACGAGCAGTACTTC
d_call: TRBD2; v_call: TRBV28; clone_size: -; j_call: TRBJ2-5; cdr3_aa: CASSFGGGTTQYF; cdr3_nt: TGTGCCAGCAGTTTCGGGGGGGGAACGACCCAGTACTTC
d_call: -; v_call: TRBV12-2; clone_size: -; j_call: TRBJ2-7; cdr3_aa: CASRHRDRPYEQYF; cdr3_nt: TGTGCAAGTCGCCACCGGGACCGACCCTACGAGCAGTACTTC
d_call: TRBD1; v_call: TRBV28; clone_size: -; j_call: TRBJ2-7; cdr3_aa: CASSTTGGSYEQYF; cdr3_nt: TGTGCCAGCAGTACGACAGGGGGCTCCTACGAGCAGTACTTC
d_call: TRBD1; v_call: TRBV25-1; clone_size: -; j_call: TRBJ2-2; cdr3_aa: CASSGWTGRASYTGELFF; cdr3_nt: TGTGCCAGCAGTGGATGGACAGGGCGGGCGTCTTACACCGGGGAGCTGTTTTTT
d_call: -; v_call: TRBV20-1; clone_size: -; j_call: TRBJ1-2; cdr3_aa: CSAILGYGYTF; cdr3_nt: TGCAGTGCTATACTAGGCTATGGCTACACCTTC
d_call: -; v_call: TRBV10-2; clone_size: once; j_call: TRBJ1-5; cdr3_aa: CASNQGSNQPQHF; cdr3_nt: TGCGCCAGCAACCAGGGGAGCAATCAGCCCCAGCATTTT
d_call: -; v_call: TRBV11-2; clone_size: -; j_call: TRBJ1-2; cdr3_aa: CASSLSPTGSGYTF; cdr3_nt: TGTGCCAGCAGCTTATCCCCGACAGGCTCTGGCTACACCTTC
d_call: TRBD2; v_call: TRBV9; clone_size: -; j_call: TRBJ2-3; cdr3_aa: CASSVVSGATDTQYF; cdr3_nt: TGTGCCAGCAGCGTAGTAAGCGGGGCAACAGATACGCAGTATTTT
d_call: TRBD1; v_call: TRBV27; clone_size: -; j_call: TRBJ1-3; cdr3_aa: CASSPKFGTAQGYGSGNTIYF; cdr3_nt: TGTGCCAGCAGCCCCAAGTTCGGGACAGCCCAAGGATACGGTTCTGGAAACACCATATATTTT
d_call: -; v_call: TRBV10-3; clone_size: -; j_call: TRBJ2-7; cdr3_aa: CAISESQLVAYEQYF; cdr3_nt: TGTGCCATCAGTGAATCACAGTTGGTGGCGTACGAGCAGTACTTC
d_call: -; v_call: TRBV4-1; clone_size: -; j_call: TRBJ1-5; cdr3_aa: CASSQVSDGYSNQPQHF; cdr3_nt: TGCGCCAGCAGCCAAGTTTCCGACGGATATAGCAATCAGCCCCAGCATTTT
d_call: TRBD1; v_call: TRBV5-1; clone_size: -; j_call: TRBJ1-2; cdr3_aa: CASSLGQGNYGYTF; cdr3_nt: TGCGCCAGCAGCTTGGGACAGGGTAACTATGGCTACACCTTC
d_call: -; v_call: TRBV19; clone_size: -; j_call: TRBJ1-2; cdr3_aa: CASSIDSLSGYTF; cdr3_nt: TGTGCCAGTAGTATAGATAGCCTTAGCGGCTACACCTTC
d_call: -; v_call: TRBV5-1; clone_size: -; j_call: TRBJ2-7; cdr3_aa: CASSFGQTYEQYF; cdr3_nt: TGCGCCAGCAGCTTTGGACAGACCTACGAGCAGTACTTC
d_call: -; v_call: TRBV30; clone_size: -; j_call: TRBJ2-4; cdr3_aa: CAWSEGGYAKNIQYF; cdr3_nt: TGTGCCTGGAGCGAGGGGGGGTATGCCAAAAACATTCAGTACTTC
d_call: -; v_call: TRBV6-1; clone_size: -; j_call: TRBJ1-2; cdr3_aa: CASSVSGRGPSNYGYTF; cdr3_nt: TGTGCCAGCAGTGTCTCAGGGCGGGGCCCCTCTAACTATGGCTACACCTTC
d_call: -; v_call: TRBV19; clone_size: -; j_call: TRBJ2-1; cdr3_aa: CASSQMGSNEQFF; cdr3_nt: TGTGCCAGTAGTCAGATGGGGAGCAATGAGCAGTTCTTC
d_call: -; v_call: TRBV19; clone_size: -; j_call: TRBJ1-5; cdr3_aa: CASSSGGNQPQHF; cdr3_nt: TGTGCCAGTAGCTCCGGGGGGAATCAGCCCCAGCATTTT
d_call: -; v_call: TRBV7-2; clone_size: -; j_call: TRBJ1-5; cdr3_aa: CASSLVSGGNQPQHF; cdr3_nt: TGTGCCAGCAGCTTAGTTTCTGGGGGCAATCAGCCCCAGCATTTT
d_call: TRBD2; v_call: TRBV6-5; clone_size: -; j_call: TRBJ2-1; cdr3_aa: CASSYGVSGRRDEQFF; cdr3_nt: TGTGCCAGCAGTTACGGGGTTAGCGGGAGACGAGATGAGCAGTTCTTC
d_call: -; v_call: TRBV7-2; clone_size: -; j_call: TRBJ1-5; cdr3_aa: CASSLWSNQPQHF; cdr3_nt: TGTGCCAGCAGCTTATGGTCAAATCAGCCCCAGCATTTT
d_call: -; v_call: TRBV6-6; clone_size: once; j_call: TRBJ2-1; cdr3_aa: CASRSSYNEQFF; cdr3_nt: TGTGCCAGCCGATCCTCCTACAATGAGCAGTTCTTC
d_call: -; v_call: TRBV18; clone_size: -; j_call: TRBJ2-3; cdr3_aa: CASSGGAWDTQYF; cdr3_nt: TGTGCCAGCTCAGGAGGTGCGTGGGATACGCAGTATTTT
d_call: -; v_call: TRBV5-1; clone_size: once; j_call: TRBJ2-2; cdr3_aa: CASSLAERPRELNTGELFF; cdr3_nt: TGCGCCAGCAGCTTGGCGGAGAGACCCAGGGAGCTGAACACCGGGGAGCTGTTTTTT
d_call: -; v_call: TRBV2; clone_size: -; j_call: TRBJ1-5; cdr3_aa: CASSQQRQDRRSNQPQHF; cdr3_nt: TGTGCCAGCAGTCAGCAACGTCAGGACCGTCGTAGCAATCAGCCCCAGCATTTT
d_call: TRBD1; v_call: TRBV27; clone_size: -; j_call: TRBJ1-2; cdr3_aa: CASTGQGSEGYTF; cdr3_nt: TGTGCCAGCACCGGACAGGGTAGTGAAGGCTACACCTTC
d_call: -; v_call: TRBV5-1; clone_size: -; j_call: TRBJ2-3; cdr3_aa: CASSSTTDTQYF; cdr3_nt: TGCGCCAGCAGCTCTACCACAGATACGCAGTATTTT
d_call: TRBD1; v_call: TRBV5-4; clone_size: -; j_call: TRBJ2-3; cdr3_aa: CASSLQGPITDTQYF; cdr3_nt: TGTGCCAGCAGCTTACAGGGGCCAATCACAGATACGCAGTATTTT
d_call: -; v_call: TRBV11-2; clone_size: -; j_call: TRBJ2-5; cdr3_aa: CASSLSSGETQYF; cdr3_nt: TGTGCCAGCAGCTTATCTTCGGGGGAGACCCAGTACTTC
d_call: TRBD1; v_call: TRBV5-4; clone_size: -; j_call: TRBJ1-2; cdr3_aa: CASSRQGAYGYTF; cdr3_nt: TGTGCCAGCAGCCGACAGGGGGCGTATGGCTACACCTTC
d_call: -; v_call: TRBV7-9; clone_size: -; j_call: TRBJ2-7; cdr3_aa: CASSFYPGFYEQYF; cdr3_nt: TGTGCCAGCAGCTTTTATCCGGGGTTCTACGAGCAGTACTTC
d_call: TRBD1; v_call: TRBV18; clone_size: -; j_call: TRBJ2-7; cdr3_aa: CASSPDRSSYEQYF; cdr3_nt: TGTGCCAGCTCACCGGACAGGAGTTCCTACGAGCAGTACTTC
d_call: -; v_call: TRBV19; clone_size: -; j_call: TRBJ1-6; cdr3_aa: CASTPTGGDSPLHF; cdr3_nt: TGTGCCAGTACTCCGACAGGAGGGGATTCACCCCTCCACTTT
d_call: -; v_call: TRBV29-1; clone_size: -; j_call: TRBJ1-4; cdr3_aa: CSVDEGGGTNEKLFF; cdr3_nt: TGCAGCGTGGACGAAGGGGGGGGAACTAATGAAAAACTGTTTTTT
d_call: -; v_call: TRBV7-2; clone_size: -; j_call: TRBJ1-2; cdr3_aa: CASSLEGRAHYGYTF; cdr3_nt: TGTGCCAGCAGTCTAGAGGGCAGGGCTCACTATGGCTACACCTTC
d_call: -; v_call: TRBV7-2; clone_size: once; j_call: TRBJ2-7; cdr3_aa: CASSLAAGPSRRYEQYF; cdr3_nt: TGTGCCAGCAGCTTAGCCGCGGGTCCCAGTAGAAGATACGAGCAGTACTTC
d_call: TRBD2; v_call: TRBV11-2; clone_size: -; j_call: TRBJ2-3; cdr3_aa: CASSYQERGTDTQYF; cdr3_nt: TGTGCCAGCAGCTACCAGGAGCGGGGAACAGATACGCAGTATTTT
d_call: -; v_call: TRBV6-1; clone_size: -; j_call: TRBJ2-1; cdr3_aa: CASSEVKGGGHKQGEQFF; cdr3_nt: TGTGCCAGCAGTGAAGTTAAAGGGGGAGGTCACAAGCAAGGTGAGCAGTTCTTC
d_call: -; v_call: TRBV11-2; clone_size: -; j_call: TRBJ1-4; cdr3_aa: CASSLVNRVGGKLFF; cdr3_nt: TGTGCCAGCAGCTTAGTTAACAGGGTCGGAGGAAAACTGTTTTTT
d_call: -; v_call: TRBV19; clone_size: -; j_call: TRBJ1-1; cdr3_aa: CASSREWDTEAFF; cdr3_nt: TGTGCCAGTAGCCGGGAGTGGGACACTGAAGCTTTCTTT
d_call: TRBD1; v_call: TRBV5-1; clone_size: -; j_call: TRBJ1-5; cdr3_aa: CASSLGQGQYQPQHF; cdr3_nt: TGCGCCAGCAGCTTGGGCCAGGGACAGTATCAGCCCCAGCATTTT
d_call: TRBD1; v_call: TRBV6-1; clone_size: -; j_call: TRBJ2-7; cdr3_aa: CASRTGTGTHEQYF; cdr3_nt: TGTGCCAGCAGGACCGGGACAGGGACCCACGAGCAGTACTTC
d_call: -; v_call: TRBV29-1; clone_size: -; j_call: TRBJ2-7; cdr3_aa: CSAGTGSYEQYF; cdr3_nt: TGCAGCGCGGGGACGGGCTCCTACGAGCAGTACTTC
d_call: -; v_call: TRBV14; clone_size: -; j_call: TRBJ1-1; cdr3_aa: CASSQGSGGSTEAFF; cdr3_nt: TGTGCCAGCAGCCAAGGCTCCGGGGGATCCACTGAAGCTTTCTTT
d_call: -; v_call: TRBV15; clone_size: -; j_call: TRBJ1-4; cdr3_aa: CATSRVRVNEKLFF; cdr3_nt: TGTGCCACCAGCAGAGTGAGGGTTAATGAAAAACTGTTTTTT
d_call: -; v_call: TRBV6-5; clone_size: few; j_call: TRBJ1-1; cdr3_aa: CASSFRTGNTEAFF; cdr3_nt: TGTGCCAGCAGTTTCCGGACGGGGAACACTGAAGCTTTCTTT
d_call: -; v_call: TRBV2; clone_size: -; j_call: TRBJ2-5; cdr3_aa: CASRSPTATQYF; cdr3_nt: TGTGCCAGCAGGTCCCCAACTGCGACCCAGTACTTC